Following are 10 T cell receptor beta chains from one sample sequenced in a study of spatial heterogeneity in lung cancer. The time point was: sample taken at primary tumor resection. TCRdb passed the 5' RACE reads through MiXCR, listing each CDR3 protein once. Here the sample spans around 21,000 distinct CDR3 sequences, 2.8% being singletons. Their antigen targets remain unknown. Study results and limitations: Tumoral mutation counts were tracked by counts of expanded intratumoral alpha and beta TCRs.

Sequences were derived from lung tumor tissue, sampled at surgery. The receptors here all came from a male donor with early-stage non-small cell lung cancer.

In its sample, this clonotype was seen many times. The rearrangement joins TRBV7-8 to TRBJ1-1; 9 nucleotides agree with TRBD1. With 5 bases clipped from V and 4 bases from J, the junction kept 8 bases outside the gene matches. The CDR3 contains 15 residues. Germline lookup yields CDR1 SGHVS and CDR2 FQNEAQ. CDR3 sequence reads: CASSVRTGVGTEAFF. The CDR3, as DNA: TGTGCCAGCAGCGTAAGGACAGGGGTTGGCACTGAAGCTTTCTTT.

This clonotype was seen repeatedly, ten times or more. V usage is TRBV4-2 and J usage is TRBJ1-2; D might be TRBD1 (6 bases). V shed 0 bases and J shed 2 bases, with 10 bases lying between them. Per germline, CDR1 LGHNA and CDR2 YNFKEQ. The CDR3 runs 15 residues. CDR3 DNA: TGTGCCAGCAGCCAAGAAAGGGGGGGGAACTATGGCTACACCTTC. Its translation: CASSQERGGNYGYTF.

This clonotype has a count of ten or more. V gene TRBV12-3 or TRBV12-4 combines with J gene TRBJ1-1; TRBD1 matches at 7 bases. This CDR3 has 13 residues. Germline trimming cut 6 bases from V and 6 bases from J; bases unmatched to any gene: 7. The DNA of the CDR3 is TGTGCCAGCAGGGTAACAGGGGACGCTGAAGCTTTCTTT. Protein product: CASRVTGDAEAFF.

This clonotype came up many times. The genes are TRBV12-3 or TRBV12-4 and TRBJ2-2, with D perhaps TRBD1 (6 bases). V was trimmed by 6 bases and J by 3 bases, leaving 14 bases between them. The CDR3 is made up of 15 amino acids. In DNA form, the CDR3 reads TGTGCCAGCAGAACAGGGTCGGGCGACACCGGGGAGCTGTTTTTT. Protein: CASRTGSGDTGELFF.

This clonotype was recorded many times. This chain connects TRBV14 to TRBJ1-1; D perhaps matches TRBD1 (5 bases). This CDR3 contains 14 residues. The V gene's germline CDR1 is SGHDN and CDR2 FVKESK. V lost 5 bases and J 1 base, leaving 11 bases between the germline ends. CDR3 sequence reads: CASSGQIANTEAFF. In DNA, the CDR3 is TGTGCCAGCAGCGGACAAATTGCGAACACTGAAGCTTTCTTT.

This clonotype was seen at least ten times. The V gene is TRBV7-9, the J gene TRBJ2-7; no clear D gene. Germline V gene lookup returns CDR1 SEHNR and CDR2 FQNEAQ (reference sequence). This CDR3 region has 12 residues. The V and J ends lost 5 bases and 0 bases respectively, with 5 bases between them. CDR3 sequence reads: CASSKTSYEQYF. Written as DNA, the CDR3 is TGTGCCAGCAGCAAAACCTCCTACGAGCAGTACTTC.

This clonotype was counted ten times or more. The CDR3 loop is CASSLDGQPQHF. Here the CDR3 DNA reads TGTGCCAGCAGCTTAGACGGTCAGCCCCAGCATTTT. The chain recombines TRBV7-9 with TRBJ1-5; no definite D call. Trimming left V 1 base short and J 6 bases short, with 4 bases between. This CDR3 has 12 amino acids. CDR1 and CDR2 (germline): SEHNR, FQNEAQ (reference sequence).

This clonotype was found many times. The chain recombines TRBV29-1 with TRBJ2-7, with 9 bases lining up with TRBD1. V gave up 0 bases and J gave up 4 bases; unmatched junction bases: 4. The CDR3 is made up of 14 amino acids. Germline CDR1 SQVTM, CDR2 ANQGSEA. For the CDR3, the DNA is TGCAGCGTTGAAGACACCGGGACAGGGTACGAGCAGTACTTC. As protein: CSVEDTGTGYEQYF.

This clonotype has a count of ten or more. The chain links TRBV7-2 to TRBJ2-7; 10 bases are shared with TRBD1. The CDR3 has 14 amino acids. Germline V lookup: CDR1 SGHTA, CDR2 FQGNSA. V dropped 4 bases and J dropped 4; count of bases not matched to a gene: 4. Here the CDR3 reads CASSSGTGDYEQYF. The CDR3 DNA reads TGTGCCAGCAGCTCCGGGACAGGGGATTACGAGCAGTACTTC.

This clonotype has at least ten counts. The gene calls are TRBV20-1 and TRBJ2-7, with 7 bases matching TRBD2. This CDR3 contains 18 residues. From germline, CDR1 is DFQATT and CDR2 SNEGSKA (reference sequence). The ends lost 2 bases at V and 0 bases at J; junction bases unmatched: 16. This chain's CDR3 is CSARPPFSGRTSSYEQYF. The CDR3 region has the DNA TGCAGTGCTAGACCCCCCTTTTCCGGGAGGACTAGCTCCTACGAGCAGTACTTC.